The 20 T cell receptor beta chains below were found in one sample sequenced in a study of T cells after somatic rescue of genetic block. Profiled with immunoSEQ multiplex PCR; TCRdb holds only in-frame clones, not every one. The table has 55,000 to 70,000 clones, about nine tenths seen once; the top ten hold about 2.9%. The sample taken for sequencing was peripheral blood mononuclear cells (PBMCs). The receptor source for this set is a man in his forties or fifties.

This chain joins TRBV11-3 and TRBJ2-1; 7 bases map to TRBD1. Trimming removed 3 bases from V and 8 bases from J; junction bases left unmatched: 4. Germline assignment: CDR1 SGHNT and CDR2 YENEEA. There are 13 residues in the CDR3. The CDR3 here is CASSFTQGDEQFF. The CDR3 nucleotides read TGTGCCAGCAGCTTCACTCAGGGGGATGAGCAGTTCTTC.

The CDR3 sequence is CASSPYISGELFF. The CDR3 nucleotides read TGTGCCAGCAGCCCCTACATTAGCGGGGAGCTGTTTTTT. The genes are TRBV14 and TRBJ2-2; D gene uncertain. This CDR3 spans 13 amino acids. Germline values: CDR1 SGHDN, CDR2 FVKESK. Between the trimmed V and J ends, which lost 4 bases and 7 bases, there was a span of 10 bases.

The rearrangement links TRBV18 to TRBJ2-7; D gene uncertain. V dropped 3 bases and J dropped 1 base, with 13 bases sitting between them. Germline lookup yields CDR1 KGHSH and CDR2 LQKENI. The CDR3 is 15 amino acids. The CDR3 reads CASSPSSALSYEQYF. The CDR3 coding sequence is TGTGCCAGCTCACCCTCCAGCGCACTATCCTACGAGCAGTACTTC.

The chain couples TRBV7-2 to TRBJ1-2, with 10 bases that match TRBD1. Germline-derived CDR1 and CDR2 are SGHTA and FQGNSA. J lost 8 bases, V lost 6 bases, and 12 bases had no gene match. This CDR3 is 15 amino acids long. The CDR3 protein is CASSLVGQGTGGYTF. DNA for the CDR3: TGTGCCAGCAGTCTCGTGGGACAGGGGACGGGAGGCTACACCTTC.

This chain joins TRBV7-2 and TRBJ2-7; the D call may be TRBD1 or TRBD2 (5 bases each). The CDR3 loop spans 13 amino acids. Trimming stripped 5 bases from V and 7 bases from J, with 15 bases between. Germline V lookup: CDR1 SGHTA, CDR2 FQGNSA. The CDR3, as DNA: TGTGCCAGCAGCGGGGGATGGCCTTGGGAGCAGTACTTC. Translating it yields CASSGGWPWEQYF.

The V and J genes are TRBV11-3 and TRBJ2-2; D call uncertain. Germline V gene sequence: CDR1 SGHNT, CDR2 YENEEA. V was trimmed by 0 bases and J by 13 bases, leaving 9 bases between them. The CDR3 totals 12 residues. The CDR3 here is CASSLDRDRLFF. The CDR3 DNA follows: TGTGCCAGCAGCTTAGATAGAGACCGGCTGTTTTTT.

The J gene is TRBJ2-3, the V gene TRBV2; 13 positions agree with TRBD2. CDR1 and CDR2 from the germline V gene are SNHLY and FYNNEI. V lost 5 bases, J lost 7 bases, and 12 bases stayed unmatched. CDR3 length equals 17 residues. The DNA for the CDR3 is TGTGCCAGCAGTCTAATACGGACTAGCGGGAGACTGAATACGCAGTATTTT. Its protein product is CASSLIRTSGRLNTQYF.

This clone was counted between two and nine times. The CDR3 sequence is CASSPDYEQYF. DNA for the CDR3: TGTGCCAGCAGCCCAGACTACGAGCAGTACTTC. The chain employs TRBV5-8 and TRBJ2-7, with D unclear. From germline, CDR1 is SGHTS and CDR2 YDEGEE. V was cut by 4 bases and J by 3 bases, with 5 bases left in between. The CDR3 contains 11 residues.

This chain connects TRBV4-2 to TRBJ1-1; the D gene is possibly TRBD1 (6 bases). V gave up 5 bases and J gave up 7 bases, with 17 bases separating them. The CDR3 has 14 residues. Germline CDR1 and CDR2: LGHNA and YNFKEQ. CDR3 sequence: CASSGNGGRFEAFF. CDR3 nucleotides: TGTGCCAGCAGCGGGAACGGGGGCAGGTTTGAAGCTTTCTTT.

The CDR3 bases are TGTGCCAGCACTCCAAGACAGATGGTTAATGAAAAACTGTTTTTT. Translating it yields CASTPRQMVNEKLFF. The rearrangement joins TRBV2 to TRBJ1-4; a weak D match, TRBD1 (5 bases). Trimming pared 7 bases from V and 4 bases from J, leaving 16 bases between. Germline CDR1 SNHLY, CDR2 FYNNEI. The CDR3 is 15 amino acids.

CDR3 in DNA: TGTGCCAGCAGTTCTTGGGACCTCTCCTACGAGCAGTACTTC. Amino acid sequence: CASSSWDLSYEQYF. The genes are TRBV2 and TRBJ2-7, with D perhaps matching TRBD1 or TRBD2 (5 bases each). V lost 5 bases and J lost 0, with 11 bases in between. CDR1 is SNHLY, CDR2 FYNNEI, per germline. This CDR3 is built from 14 residues.

CDR3 amino acids: CASSLGNAQYF. The CDR3 bases are TGTGCCAGCAGCTTAGGTAATGCGCAGTACTTC. The V call is TRBV7-8, the J call TRBJ2-7; D remains ambiguous. Trimming cost V 1 base and J 9 bases, with 7 bases left between them. From germline, CDR1 is SGHVS and CDR2 FQNEAQ. The CDR3 is 11 residues long.

This sequence joins TRBV21-1 and TRBJ2-4; the table names TRBD1, a call not compared with the DNA. TRBV21-1 is a listed pseudogene. This CDR3 comprises 16 residues. Written as DNA, the CDR3 is TGTGCCAGCAGCAAACAGGGACAGAAAAGGGGAAACATTCAGTACTTC. This codes for CASSKQGQKRGNIQYF.

J is TRBJ2-5 and V is TRBV6-5; the D gene is possibly TRBD1 (6 bases). V lost 6 bases to trimming and J lost 0 bases, with 11 bases between them. The CDR3 consists of 14 residues. Germline assignment: CDR1 MNHEY and CDR2 SVGAGI. The CDR3 DNA follows: TGTGCCAGCAGGCCCACAGGGAACCAAGAGACCCAGTACTTC. It translates to CASRPTGNQETQYF.

V and J are TRBV5-1 and TRBJ2-6; possible D gene TRBD1, 5 bases. The CDR3 extends over 16 amino acids. Trimming took 0 bases from V and 0 from J, leaving 7 bases between them. The germline CDR1 and CDR2 sequences are SGHRS and YFSETQ. In DNA, the CDR3 is TGCGCCAGCAGCTTGGCCCAGGGCTCTGGGGCCAACGTCCTGACTTTC. This translates into CASSLAQGSGANVLTF.

The chain uses TRBV9 and TRBJ2-2; TRBD1 agrees at 9 bases. V was clipped by 4 bases and J by 6 bases; unmatched bases: 7. The CDR3 consists of 15 residues. Looked up from germline, CDR1 is SGDLS and CDR2 is YYNGEE. CDR3: CASSKRDRAAGELFF. CDR3 in DNA: TGTGCCAGCAGCAAGCGGGACAGGGCGGCCGGGGAGCTGTTTTTT.

This chain links TRBV11-2 with TRBJ2-7; TRBD1 agrees at 8 bases. The CDR3 loop spans 15 amino acids. With V trimmed by 3 bases and J by 3 bases, 7 bases remained unmatched. Germline-derived CDR1 and CDR2 are SGHAT and FQNNGV. CDR3 in DNA: TGTGCCAGCAGCTTGAGTCGCGGACAGGGCTACGAGCAGTACTTC. Its protein is CASSLSRGQGYEQYF.

The genes are TRBV2 and TRBJ2-2; D remains unclear. The CDR3 totals 12 residues. V was shortened by 5 bases and J by 6 bases, with 7 bases between the two germline ends. Germline CDR1 is SNHLY and CDR2 is FYNNEI. CDR3 protein: CASSPESGELFF. DNA of the CDR3: TGTGCCAGCAGTCCGGAGTCCGGGGAGCTGTTTTTT.

The chain carries TRBV5-6 and TRBJ2-7; D is ambiguous. Germline loops: CDR1 SGHDT, CDR2 YYEEEE. The CDR3 consists of 15 residues. Trimming took 0 bases from V and 0 from J, leaving 10 bases between them. The CDR3 DNA is TGTGCCAGCAGCTTGGCGCCCTCTTCCTCCTACGAGCAGTACTTC. Encoded protein: CASSLAPSSSYEQYF.

The rearrangement joins TRBV5-4 to TRBJ2-7; unclear D gene. This CDR3 is 14 amino acids long. Trimming took off 0 bases at V and 0 bases at J, with 7 bases between the two ends. The germline CDR1 and CDR2 sequences are SGHNT and YYREEE (reference sequence). The CDR3 DNA reads TGTGCCAGCAGCTTGGAAGGTCGCTCCTACGAGCAGTACTTC. Protein sequence: CASSLEGRSYEQYF.